This T cell receptor beta chain was observed in a study of control samples from healthy donors and cancer patients. Assay: immunoSEQ multiplex PCR; the TCRdb copy retains only in-frame clones and omits some. The sample consists of over 120,000 clones, about 94% of them appearing once. Germline-derived CDR1 and CDR2 are SGHAT and FQNNGV. Trimming left V 5 bases short and J 1 base short, with 12 bases between. CDR3 size: 14 residues. This clonotype was obtained from a man in his sixties with colorectal cancer. The specimen sequenced was PBMCs. V gene TRBV11-2 combines with J gene TRBJ2-7; D uncertain. The CDR3 is CASSPGHSSYEQYF. The DNA of the CDR3 is TGTGCCAGCAGCCCCGGGCACTCGTCCTACGAGCAGTACTTC. Based on the CDR3 plus reference TRBV11-2 and TRBJ2-7, the full variable domain is EAGVAQSPRYKIIEKRQSVAFWCNPISGHATLYWYQQILGQGPKLLIQFQNNGVVDDSQLPKDRFSAERLKGVDSTLKIQPAKLEDSAVYLCASSPGHSSYEQYFGPGTRLTVT.